Listed here is a single TCR beta chain. Its antigen is not known. TCRdb's copy holds only in-frame clones and misses some; the assay was immunoSEQ multiplex PCR. The sample contains approximately 530,000 clones, around 95% of which appear only once. These data come from a study of shared clonotypes between healthy human individuals. The study's findings and limits: Only a few donors were included, so the genetic and exposure-history diversity represented was limited. Non-shared clonotypes displayed generation probabilities falling below those of clonotypes present in all four donors. Blood was the only sampled material, and tissue repertoires likely differ.

Trimming cost V 6 bases and J 8 bases; bases outside gene matches: 8. The CDR3 is made up of 14 amino acids. Per the germline V gene, CDR1 is MNHNS and CDR2 is SASEGT. The TCR comes from a young woman in good health. The chain combines TRBV6-1 with TRBJ1-4; TRBD1 agrees at 8 bases. Sequencing used naive CD4+ T cells sorted from blood. Subset: CD45RA+ positively selected. CDR3 coding DNA: TGTGCCAGCAGCCTCGGACAGGGAGGCGAAAAACTGTTTTTT. Translating it yields CASSLGQGGEKLFF.